In this sample, the clone carrying this T cell receptor (beta chain) turned up once. Trimming removed 0 bases from V and 7 bases from J; junction bases left unmatched: 3. There are 15 residues in the CDR3. CDR1 is SGHAT, CDR2 FQNNGV, per germline. Method: immunoSEQ multiplex PCR; TCRdb's copy keeps in-frame clones and lacks some. The sample consists of 140,000 to 150,000 clones, 75% to 90% of them appearing once. The entry originates in a study of T cell responses to AZD1222 COVID-19 vaccine. The receptor was derived from an adult in good health. Sequenced material: peripheral blood, taken on day 0 of AZD1222 vaccination. The chain joins TRBV11-2 to TRBJ1-6, with TRBD1 identical over 7 bases. The CDR3 bases are TGTGCCAGCAGCTTAGAGTGGACAGGAAATTCACCCCTCCACTTT. Its protein product is CASSLEWTGNSPLHF.